This T cell receptor beta chain was identified in a study of T cells after posttransplantation cyclophosphamide. The table came from immunoSEQ multiplex PCR; TCRdb's copy has only in-frame clones and leaves some out. The sample shows about 17,000 clones, roughly 80% of them seen only once. The table lists this clone with many counts. What it recognizes is unknown. The CDR3 is made up of 14 amino acids. After removal of 5 bases from V and 4 bases from J, the junction contained 6 bases not matched to a gene. Germline CDR1 is PRHDT and CDR2 is FYEKMQ (reference sequence). Overall study findings and caveats: Later post-transplant blood repertoires were often dominated by donor CD8+ memory clones. TRB overlap between skin or GI tissue T cells and blood was limited. TRB clonality was highly associated with recipient CMV seropositivity and reactivation.

Treatment was busulfan-fludarabine conditioning, a marrow graft, and cyclophosphamide on days +3 and +4. Specimen: CD8+ T cells sorted from PBMCs, collected around 2,000 days after a stem cell transplant with posttransplant cyclophosphamide. The sequence came from a female patient in her thirties or forties who received an allogeneic stem cell transplant from a related donor, was CMV-positive, and had no GVHD. Part of the T cell pool may stem from the graft donor. The V and J genes are TRBV13 and TRBJ1-1; 8 positions match TRBD1. CDR3 sequence: CASSGEQGGTEAFF. Here the CDR3 DNA reads TGTGCCAGCAGCGGTGAACAGGGGGGCACTGAAGCTTTCTTT.